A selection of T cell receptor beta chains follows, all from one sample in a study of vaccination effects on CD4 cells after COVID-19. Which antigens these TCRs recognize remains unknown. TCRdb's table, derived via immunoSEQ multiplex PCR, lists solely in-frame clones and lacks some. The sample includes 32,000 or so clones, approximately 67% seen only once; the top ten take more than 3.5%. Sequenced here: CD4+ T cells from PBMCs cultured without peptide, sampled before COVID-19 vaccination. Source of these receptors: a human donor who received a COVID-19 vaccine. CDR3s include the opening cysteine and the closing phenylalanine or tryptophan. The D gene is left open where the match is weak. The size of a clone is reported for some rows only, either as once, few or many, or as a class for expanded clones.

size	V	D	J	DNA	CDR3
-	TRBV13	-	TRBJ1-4	TGTGCCAGCAGCTCAAGAAAGCCCCCCGACAGGATTTCGGAAAAACTGTTTTTT	CASSSRKPPDRISEKLFF
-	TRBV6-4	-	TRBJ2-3	TGTGCGACCAGGCTAGGTAGCACAGATACGCAGTATTTT	CATRLGSTDTQYF
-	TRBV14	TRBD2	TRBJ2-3	TGTGCCAGCAGCCAAGACGGCGGGAGGCTGACTAGCACAGATACGCAGTATTTT	CASSQDGGRLTSTDTQYF
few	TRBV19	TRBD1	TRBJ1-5	TGTGCCAGTAGCGACAGGGGGCGAGGCAATCAGCCCCAGCATTTT	CASSDRGRGNQPQHF
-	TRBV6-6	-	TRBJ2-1	TGTGCCAGCAGTTACAGAGCTCCAGAGGGGCCCGATGAGCAGTTCTTC	CASSYRAPEGPDEQFF
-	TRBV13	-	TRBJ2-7	TGTGCCAGCAGCCCCTTGGACAGAGCCTACGAGCAGTACTTC	CASSPLDRAYEQYF
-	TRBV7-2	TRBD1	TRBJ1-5	TGTGCCAGCAGCTTAGTGTCAGGGGGCCAAAGCAATCAGCCCCAGCATTTT	CASSLVSGGQSNQPQHF
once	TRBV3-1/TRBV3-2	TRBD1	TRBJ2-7	TGTGCCAGCAGCCCGACAACAGGGGTATACGAGCAGTACTTC	CASSPTTGVYEQYF
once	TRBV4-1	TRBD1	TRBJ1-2	TGCGCCAGCAGCCAAGATCTGGACAGGGGATATGGCTACACCTTC	CASSQDLDRGYGYTF
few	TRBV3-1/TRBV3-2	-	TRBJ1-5	TGTGCCAGCAGCCAAGGTTGGGGGGTTGGGCAGCCCCAGCATTTT	CASSQGWGVGQPQHF
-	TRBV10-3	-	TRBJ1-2	TGTGCCATCCGGCGAAGGGGCGGGGATGGCTACACCTTC	CAIRRRGGDGYTF
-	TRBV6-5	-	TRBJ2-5	TGTGCCAGCAGCCCCCTAGAACAAGAGACCCAGTACTTC	CASSPLEQETQYF
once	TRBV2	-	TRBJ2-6	TGTGCCAGCAGTGAAGTGAATACAAGGACCTCTGGGGCCAACGTCCTGACTTTC	CASSEVNTRTSGANVLTF
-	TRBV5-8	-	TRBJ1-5	TGTGCCAGCAGCTTGGACTGGGCAGGGAATCAGCCCCAGCATTTT	CASSLDWAGNQPQHF
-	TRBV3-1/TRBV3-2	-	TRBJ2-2	TGTGCCAGCAGCCCCTGGCCCGGGGCAGGGCAGGCCGGGGAGCTGTTTTTT	CASSPWPGAGQAGELFF
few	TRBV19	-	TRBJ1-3	TGTGCCAGTAGTATAGCAGCATCTGGAAACACCATATATTTT	CASSIAASGNTIYF
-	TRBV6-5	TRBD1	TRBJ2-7	TGTGCCAGCACCAAACAGGGGTCCTCCTACGAGCAGTACTTC	CASTKQGSSYEQYF
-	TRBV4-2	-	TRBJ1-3	TGTGCCAGCAGTTCCACCGGGACTTCGAGCTCTGGAAACACCATATATTTT	CASSSTGTSSSGNTIYF
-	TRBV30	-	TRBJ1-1	TGTGCCTGGAGTGTGTACACTGAAGCTTTCTTT	CAWSVYTEAFF
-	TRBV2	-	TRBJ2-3	TGTGCCAGCAGTGATGTAGCTGGGGATACGCAGTATTTT	CASSDVAGDTQYF
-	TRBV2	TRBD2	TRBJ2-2	TGTGCCAGTGGGACTAGCGGGGTCGTCGGCGGGGAGCTGTTTTTT	CASGTSGVVGGELFF
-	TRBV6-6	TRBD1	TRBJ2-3	TGTGCCAGCAGTGACAGGGATAGAGGCACAGATACGCAGTATTTT	CASSDRDRGTDTQYF
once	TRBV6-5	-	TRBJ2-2	TGTCCCTCCCAATGGGGGGTGGGAAGCACCGGGGAGCTGTTTTTT	CPSQWGVGSTGELFF